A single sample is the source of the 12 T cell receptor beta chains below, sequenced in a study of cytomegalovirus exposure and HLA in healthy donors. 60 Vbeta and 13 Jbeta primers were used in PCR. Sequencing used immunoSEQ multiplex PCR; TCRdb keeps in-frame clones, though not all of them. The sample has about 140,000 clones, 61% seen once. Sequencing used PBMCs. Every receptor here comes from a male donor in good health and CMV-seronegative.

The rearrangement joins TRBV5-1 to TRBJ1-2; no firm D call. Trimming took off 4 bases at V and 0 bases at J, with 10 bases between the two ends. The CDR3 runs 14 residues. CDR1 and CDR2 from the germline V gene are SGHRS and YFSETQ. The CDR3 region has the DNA TGCGCCAGCAGCCTCCGGGGATCTAACTATGGCTACACCTTC. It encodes CASSLRGSNYGYTF.

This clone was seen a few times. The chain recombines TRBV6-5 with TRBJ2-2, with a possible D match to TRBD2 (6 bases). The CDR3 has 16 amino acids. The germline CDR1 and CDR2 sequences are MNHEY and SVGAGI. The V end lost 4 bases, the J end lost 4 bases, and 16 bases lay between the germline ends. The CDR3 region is CASSSRTTRGTGELFF. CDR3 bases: TGTGCCAGCAGTTCTCGGACTACCCGAGGCACCGGGGAGCTGTTTTTT.

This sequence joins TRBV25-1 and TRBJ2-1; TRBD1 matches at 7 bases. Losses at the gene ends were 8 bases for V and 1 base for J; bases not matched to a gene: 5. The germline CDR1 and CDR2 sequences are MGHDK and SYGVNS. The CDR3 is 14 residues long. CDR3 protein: CASSPGGSYNEQFF. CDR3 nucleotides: TGTGCCAGCTCCCCAGGGGGTTCCTACAATGAGCAGTTCTTC. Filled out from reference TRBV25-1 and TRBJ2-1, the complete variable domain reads EADIYQTPRYLVIGTGKKITLECSQTMGHDKMYWYQQDPGMELHLIHYSYGVNSTEKGDLSSESTVSRIRTEHFPLTLESARPSHTSQYLCASSPGGSYNEQFFGPGTRLTVL.

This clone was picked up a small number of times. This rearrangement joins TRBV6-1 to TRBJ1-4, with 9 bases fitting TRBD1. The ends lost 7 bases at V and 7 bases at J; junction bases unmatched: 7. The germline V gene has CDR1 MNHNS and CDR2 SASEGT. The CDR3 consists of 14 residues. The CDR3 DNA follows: TGTGCCAGCACGACAGGGGGGTATCGTGAAAAACTGTTTTTT. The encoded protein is CASTTGGYREKLFF.

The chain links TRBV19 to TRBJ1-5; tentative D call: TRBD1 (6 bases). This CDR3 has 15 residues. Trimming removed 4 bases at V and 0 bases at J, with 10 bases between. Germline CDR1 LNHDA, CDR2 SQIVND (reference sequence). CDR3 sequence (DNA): TGTGCCAGTAGTAAACAGGGATATAGCAATCAGCCCCAGCATTTT. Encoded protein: CASSKQGYSNQPQHF.

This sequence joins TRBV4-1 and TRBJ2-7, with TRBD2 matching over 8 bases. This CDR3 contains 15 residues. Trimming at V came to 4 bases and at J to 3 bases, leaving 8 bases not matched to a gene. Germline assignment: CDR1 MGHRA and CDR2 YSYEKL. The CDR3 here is CASSLTSGSFYEQYF. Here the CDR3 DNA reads TGCGCCAGCAGCCTTACTAGCGGCTCATTCTACGAGCAGTACTTC.

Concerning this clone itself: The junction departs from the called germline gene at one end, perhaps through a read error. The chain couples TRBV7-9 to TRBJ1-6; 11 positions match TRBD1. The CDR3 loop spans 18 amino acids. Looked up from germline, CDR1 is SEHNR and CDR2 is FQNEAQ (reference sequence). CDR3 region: CSSSELAGTGGYNSPLHF. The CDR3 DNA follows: TGTTCCAGCAGCGAACTAGCAGGGACAGGGGGCTATAATTCACCCCTCCACTTT.

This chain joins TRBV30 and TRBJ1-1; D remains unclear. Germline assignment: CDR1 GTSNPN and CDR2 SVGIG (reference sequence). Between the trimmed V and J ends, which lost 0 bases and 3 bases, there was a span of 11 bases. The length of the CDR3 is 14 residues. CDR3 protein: CAWSVGSWDTEAFF. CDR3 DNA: TGTGCCTGGAGTGTAGGGAGTTGGGACACTGAAGCTTTCTTT. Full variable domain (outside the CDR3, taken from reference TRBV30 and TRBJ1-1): SQTIHQWPATLVQPVGSPLSLECTVEGTSNPNLYWYRQAAGRGLQLLFYSVGIGQISSEVPQNLSASRPQDRQFILSSKKLLLSDSGFYLCAWSVGSWDTEAFFGQGTRLTVV.

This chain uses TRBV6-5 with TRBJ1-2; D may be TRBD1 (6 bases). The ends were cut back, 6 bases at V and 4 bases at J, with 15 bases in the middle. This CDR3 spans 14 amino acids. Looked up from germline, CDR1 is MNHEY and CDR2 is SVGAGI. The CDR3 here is CASSHRGGGYGYTF. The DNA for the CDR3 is TGTGCCAGCAGCCATCGCGGGGGCGGCTATGGCTACACCTTC.

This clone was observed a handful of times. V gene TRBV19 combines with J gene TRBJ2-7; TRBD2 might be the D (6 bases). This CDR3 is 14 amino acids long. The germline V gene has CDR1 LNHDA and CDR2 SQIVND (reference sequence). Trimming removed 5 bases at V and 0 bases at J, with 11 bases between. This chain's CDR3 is CASSGRGSSYEQYF. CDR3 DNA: TGTGCCAGTAGTGGCCGGGGGAGCTCCTACGAGCAGTACTTC.

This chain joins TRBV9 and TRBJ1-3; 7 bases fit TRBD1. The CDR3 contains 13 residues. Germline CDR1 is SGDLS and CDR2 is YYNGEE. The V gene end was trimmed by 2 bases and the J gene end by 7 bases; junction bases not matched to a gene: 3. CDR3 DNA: TGTGCCAGCAGCGTTAAGGGGGCGAACACCATATATTTT. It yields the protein CASSVKGANTIYF.

The DNA of the CDR3 is TGTGCCAGCAGCTTAACGAACTTTTACAATGAGCAGTTCTTC. Residues: CASSLTNFYNEQFF. The rearrangement links TRBV7-3 to TRBJ2-1, with D unresolved. Germline CDR1 and CDR2: SGHTA and FQGTGA. The V end was cut by 0 bases, the J end by 4 bases, with 7 bases between. The CDR3 is made up of 14 amino acids.